This entry is about one T cell receptor (beta chain). Its specificity is not known. Sequencing of each sample assayed around 10^5 TCR templates. The method was immunoSEQ multiplex PCR; TCRdb's version includes in-frame clones alone and lacks a portion of them. The table records around 110,000 clones, approximately 94% of them present only once. This record comes from a study of siplizumab effects on memory and regulatory T cells. Study-wide points: Controls showed an average of around 26% Treg-derived mappable alloreactive CD4+ clones, while siplizumab showed about 69%. Sequences below about 10^-5 frequency were poorly captured. As a result, only a minor fraction of alloreactive clones mapped to unstimulated subsets.

Germline V CDR1 and CDR2: MNHEY, SVGAGI. V shed 6 bases and J shed 4 bases, with 12 bases lying between them. The CDR3 extends over 13 amino acids. V usage is TRBV6-5 and J usage is TRBJ1-2; no definite D call. The sample was non-Treg CD4+ T cells sorted from blood. The sequence was obtained from a human donor in good health. The CDR3 DNA reads as TGTGCCAGCAGACCCTCGGGCATCTATGGCTACACCTTC. Protein sequence: CASRPSGIYGYTF.